A selection of T cell receptor beta chains follows, all from one sample in a study of T cell repertoires in cytomegalovirus infection. TCRdb re-analysed the reads in MiXCR, keeping a single row per CDR3 protein. There are around 740,000 distinct CDR3 sequences in the sample; roughly 36% occur only once, and about 2.8% lies in the top ten. The source material was PBMCs. These receptors all come from a human donor in good health (CMV status not recorded). Some clones in this sample may be carry-over from other donors' samples. Each CDR3 is given with its conserved first and last residue. Fields, in order: CDR3 protein, V gene, J gene.

CASNSQAATNEKLFF,TRBV7-2,TRBJ1-4
CASKQGALAGLNEQFF,TRBV19,TRBJ2-1
CASSYFGEGARGYTF,TRBV6-5,TRBJ1-2
CSAGGPGGSQPQHF,TRBV20-1,TRBJ1-5
CATSSPPGKEAFF,TRBV15,TRBJ1-1
CASSFSGGAYNEQFF,TRBV7-6,TRBJ2-1
CASSQPTSGIYEQYF,TRBV4-1,TRBJ2-7
CASSRSGLNTEAFF,TRBV28,TRBJ1-1
CASSISGRGRSGANVLTF,TRBV28,TRBJ2-6
CASSASGLGGETQYF,TRBV2,TRBJ2-5
CASTRGQYEKLFF,TRBV6-6,TRBJ1-4
CASSFRTSVNKEQFF,TRBV12-3/TRBV12-4,TRBJ2-1
CASSRGGDYGYTF,TRBV5-1,TRBJ1-2
CASSFGQGAREKLFF,TRBV12-3/TRBV12-4,TRBJ1-4
CSARGFSEAFF,TRBV20-1,TRBJ1-1
CASSLFVGGSWAQHF,TRBV5-8,TRBJ1-5
CASSWAQGSGGGNQPQHF,TRBV6-6,TRBJ1-5
CASSLGRVDANTEAFF,TRBV7-9,TRBJ1-1
CSVAGGSYNEQFF,TRBV29-1,TRBJ2-1
CASSPMGVGGSPLHF,TRBV7-2,TRBJ1-6